The subject of this entry is one T cell receptor (beta chain). This record comes from a study of T cell changes during pregnancy in multiple sclerosis. Trimming pared 6 bases from V and 1 base from J, leaving 10 bases between. Germline V gene lookup returns CDR1 KGHSH and CDR2 LQKENI. The CDR3 runs to 15 residues. Sequencing was performed with immunoSEQ multiplex PCR; in TCRdb, only in-frame clones are kept and a portion is missing. The data show about 45,000 clones, about 95% seen once. Sequenced material: peripheral blood, taken in the second trimester of pregnancy. This receptor was taken from a female donor with multiple sclerosis, enrolled in a pregnancy study. V is TRBV18 and J is TRBJ2-6, with D possibly matching TRBD2 (5 bases). CDR3: CASSRTFSGANVLTF. The CDR3 DNA sequence: TGTGCCAGCTCGCGGACTTTTTCTGGGGCCAACGTCCTGACTTTC. The variable domain in full, completed from reference TRBV18 and TRBJ2-6, reads NAGVMQNPRHLVRRRGQEARLRCSPMKGHSHVYWYRQLPEEGLKFMVYLQKENIIDESGMPKERFSAEFPKEGPSILRIQQVVRGDSAAYFCASSRTFSGANVLTFGAGSRLTVL.